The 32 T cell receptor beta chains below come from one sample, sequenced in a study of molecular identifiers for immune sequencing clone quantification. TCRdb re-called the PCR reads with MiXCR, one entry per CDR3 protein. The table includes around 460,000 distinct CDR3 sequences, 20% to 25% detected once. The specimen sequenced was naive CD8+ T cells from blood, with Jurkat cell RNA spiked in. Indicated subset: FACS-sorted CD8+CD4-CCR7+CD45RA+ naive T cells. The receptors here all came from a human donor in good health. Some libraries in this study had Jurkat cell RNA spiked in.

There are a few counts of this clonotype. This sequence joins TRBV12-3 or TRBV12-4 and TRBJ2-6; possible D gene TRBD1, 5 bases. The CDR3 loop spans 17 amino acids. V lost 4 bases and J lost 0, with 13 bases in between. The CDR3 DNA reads TGTGCCAGCAGTTGGAACCCCAGGGCCTCTGGGGCCAACGTCCTGACTTTC. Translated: CASSWNPRASGANVLTF.

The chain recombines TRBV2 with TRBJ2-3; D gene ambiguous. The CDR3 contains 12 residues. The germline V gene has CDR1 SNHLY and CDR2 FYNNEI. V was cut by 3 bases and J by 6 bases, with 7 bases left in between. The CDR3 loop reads CASSDRFDTQYF. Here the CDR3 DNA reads TGTGCCAGCAGTGACCGATTCGATACGCAGTATTTT.

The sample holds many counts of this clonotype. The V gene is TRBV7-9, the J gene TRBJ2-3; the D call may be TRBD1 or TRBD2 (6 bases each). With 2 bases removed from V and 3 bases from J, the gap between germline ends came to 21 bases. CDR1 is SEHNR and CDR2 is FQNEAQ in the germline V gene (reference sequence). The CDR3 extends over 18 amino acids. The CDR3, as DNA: TGTGCCAGCAGCTTATCATCGGGGGCCCCCTCTCTAACAGATACGCAGTATTTT. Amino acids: CASSLSSGAPSLTDTQYF.

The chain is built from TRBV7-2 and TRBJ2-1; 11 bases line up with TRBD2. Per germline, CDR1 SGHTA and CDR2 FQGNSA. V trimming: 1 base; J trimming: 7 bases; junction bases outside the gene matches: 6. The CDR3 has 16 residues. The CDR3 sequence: CASSLGLAGLKNEQFF. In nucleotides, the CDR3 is TGTGCCAGCAGCTTAGGACTAGCGGGACTAAAAAATGAGCAGTTCTTC.

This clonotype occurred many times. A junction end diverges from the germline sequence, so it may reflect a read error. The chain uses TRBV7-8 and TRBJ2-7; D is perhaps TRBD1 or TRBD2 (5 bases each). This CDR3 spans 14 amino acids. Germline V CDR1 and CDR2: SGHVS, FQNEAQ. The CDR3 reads CASSLVGVGPLSVF. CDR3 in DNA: TGTGCCAGCAGCTTAGTTGGCGTGGGACCATTGTCCGTCTTC.

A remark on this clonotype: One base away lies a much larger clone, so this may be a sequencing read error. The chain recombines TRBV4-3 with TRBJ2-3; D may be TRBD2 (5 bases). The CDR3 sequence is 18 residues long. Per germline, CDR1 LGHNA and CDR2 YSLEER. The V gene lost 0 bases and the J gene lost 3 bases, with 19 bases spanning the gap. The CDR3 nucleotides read TGCGCCAGCAGCCAAGACGTCCTAGTGGGAGAATGGACAGATACGCAGTATTTT. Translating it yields CASSQDVLVGEWTDTQYF.

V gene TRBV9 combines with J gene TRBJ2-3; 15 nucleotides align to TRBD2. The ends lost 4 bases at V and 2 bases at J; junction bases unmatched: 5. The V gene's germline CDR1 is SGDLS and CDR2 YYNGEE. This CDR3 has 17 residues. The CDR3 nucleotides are TGTGCCAGCAGCAGGACTAGCGGGGGGGCCCTCACAGATACGCAGTATTTT. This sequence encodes CASSRTSGGALTDTQYF.

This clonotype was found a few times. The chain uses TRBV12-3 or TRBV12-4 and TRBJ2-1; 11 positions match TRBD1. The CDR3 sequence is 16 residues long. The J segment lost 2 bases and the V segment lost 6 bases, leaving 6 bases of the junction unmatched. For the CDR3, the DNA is TGTGCCAGCAGCCTGGGACAGGGGGGGCCCTACAATGAGCAGTTCTTC. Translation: CASSLGQGGPYNEQFF.

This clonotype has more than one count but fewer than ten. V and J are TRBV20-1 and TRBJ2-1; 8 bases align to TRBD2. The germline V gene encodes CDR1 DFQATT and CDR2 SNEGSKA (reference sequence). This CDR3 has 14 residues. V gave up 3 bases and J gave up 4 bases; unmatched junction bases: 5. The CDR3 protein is CSARGLVRYNEQFF. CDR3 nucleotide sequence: TGCAGTGCTAGGGGACTAGTTCGGTACAATGAGCAGTTCTTC.

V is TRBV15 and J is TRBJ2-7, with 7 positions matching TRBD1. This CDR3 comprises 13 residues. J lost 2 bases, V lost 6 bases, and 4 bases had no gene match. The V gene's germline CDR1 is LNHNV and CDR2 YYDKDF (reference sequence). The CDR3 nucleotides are TGTGCCACCAGAGGACAGGAACCCTACGAGCAGTACTTC. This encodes CATRGQEPYEQYF.

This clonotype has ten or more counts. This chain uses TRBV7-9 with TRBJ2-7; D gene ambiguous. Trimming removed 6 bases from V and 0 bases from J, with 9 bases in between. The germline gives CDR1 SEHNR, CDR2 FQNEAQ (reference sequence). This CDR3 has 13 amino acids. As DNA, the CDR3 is TGTGCCAGCAGTTTACAAAGCTCCTACGAGCAGTACTTC. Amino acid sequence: CASSLQSSYEQYF.

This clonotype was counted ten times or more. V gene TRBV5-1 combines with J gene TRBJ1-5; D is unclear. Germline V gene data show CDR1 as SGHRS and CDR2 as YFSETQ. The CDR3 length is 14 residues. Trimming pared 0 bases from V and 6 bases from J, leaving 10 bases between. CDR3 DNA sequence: TGCGCCAGCAGCTTGGTTTCAGGCGGTCAGCCCCAGCATTTT. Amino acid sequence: CASSLVSGGQPQHF.

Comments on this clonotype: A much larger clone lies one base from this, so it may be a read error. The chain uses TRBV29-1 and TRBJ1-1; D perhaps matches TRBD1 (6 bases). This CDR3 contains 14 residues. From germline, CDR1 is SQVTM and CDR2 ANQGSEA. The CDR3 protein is CSVAGTTKNTEALF. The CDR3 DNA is TGCAGCGTTGCCGGGACAACTAAGAACACTGAAGCTCTCTTT. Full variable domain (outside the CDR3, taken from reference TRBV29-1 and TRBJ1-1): SAVISQKPSRDICQRGTSLTIQCQVDSQVTMMFWYRQQPGQSLTLIATANQGSEATYESGFVIDKFPISRPNLTFSTLTVSNMSPEDSSIYLCSVAGTTKNTEALFGQGTRLTVV.

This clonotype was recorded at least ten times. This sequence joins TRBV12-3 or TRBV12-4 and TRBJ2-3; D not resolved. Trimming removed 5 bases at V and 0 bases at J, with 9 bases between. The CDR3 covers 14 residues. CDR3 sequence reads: CASSPGRSTDTQYF. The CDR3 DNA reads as TGTGCCAGCAGTCCTGGGCGAAGCACAGATACGCAGTATTTT.

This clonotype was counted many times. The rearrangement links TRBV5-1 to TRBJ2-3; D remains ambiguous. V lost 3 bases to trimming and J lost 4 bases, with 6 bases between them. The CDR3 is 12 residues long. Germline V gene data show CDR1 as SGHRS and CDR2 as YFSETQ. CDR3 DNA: TGCGCCAGCAGCTATAACGCAGATACGCAGTATTTT. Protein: CASSYNADTQYF.

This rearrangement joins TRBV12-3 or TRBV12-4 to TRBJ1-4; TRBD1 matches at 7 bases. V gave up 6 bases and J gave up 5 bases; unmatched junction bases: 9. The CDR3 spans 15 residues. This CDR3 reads CASSSSGQKNEKLFF. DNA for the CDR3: TGTGCCAGCAGCTCCTCGGGACAGAAGAATGAAAAACTGTTTTTT.

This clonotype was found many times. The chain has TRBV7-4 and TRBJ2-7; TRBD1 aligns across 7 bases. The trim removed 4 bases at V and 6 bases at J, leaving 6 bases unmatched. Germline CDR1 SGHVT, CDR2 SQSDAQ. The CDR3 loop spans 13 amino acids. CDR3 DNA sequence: TGTGCCAGCAGCTGCAAACAGGGGTGCGAGCAGTACTTC. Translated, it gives CASSCKQGCEQYF.

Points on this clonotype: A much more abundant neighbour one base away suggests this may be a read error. CDR3 protein: CASSYRGVGTEPFF. As DNA, the CDR3 is TGTGCCAGCAGTTATCGTGGAGTGGGCACTGAACCTTTCTTT. The genes are TRBV28 and TRBJ1-1; no clear D gene. From germline, CDR1 is MDHEN and CDR2 SYDVKM. The CDR3 contains 14 residues. The variable domain in full, with the rest retrieved from reference TRBV28 and TRBJ1-1, is DVKVTQSSRYLVKRTGEKVFLECVQDMDHENMFWYRQDPGLGLRLIYFSYDVKMKEKGDIPEGYSVSREKKERFSLILESASTNQTSMYLCASSYRGVGTEPFFGQGTRLTVV.

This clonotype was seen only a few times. This chain's CDR3 is CASSLGPALFF. CDR3 in DNA: TGTGCCAGCAGCTTAGGCCCGGCTCTGTTTTTT. The chain couples TRBV7-8 to TRBJ1-4; D remains ambiguous. V was cut by 1 base and J by 14 bases, with 8 bases left in between. This CDR3 is 11 amino acids long. The V gene's germline CDR1 is SGHVS and CDR2 FQNEAQ.

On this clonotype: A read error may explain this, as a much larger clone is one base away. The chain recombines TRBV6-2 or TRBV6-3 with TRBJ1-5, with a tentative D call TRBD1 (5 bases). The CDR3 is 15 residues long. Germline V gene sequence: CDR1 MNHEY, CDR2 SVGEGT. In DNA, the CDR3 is TGTGCCAGCAGCTCAGAAGACAGAAGAAATCAGCTCCAGCATTTT. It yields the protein CASSSEDRRNQLQHF.

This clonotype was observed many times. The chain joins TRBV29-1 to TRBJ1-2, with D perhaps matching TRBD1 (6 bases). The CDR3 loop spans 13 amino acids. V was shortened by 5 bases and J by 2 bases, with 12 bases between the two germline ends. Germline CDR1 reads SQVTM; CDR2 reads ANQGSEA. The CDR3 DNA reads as TGCAGCGTTTGGGACATGACCAACTATGGCTACACCTTC. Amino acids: CSVWDMTNYGYTF.

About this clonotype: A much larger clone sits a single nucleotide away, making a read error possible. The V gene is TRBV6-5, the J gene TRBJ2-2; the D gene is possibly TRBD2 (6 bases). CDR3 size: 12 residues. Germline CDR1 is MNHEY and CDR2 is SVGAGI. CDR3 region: CAAGTFTWELFF. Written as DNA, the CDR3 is TGTGCCGCGGGGACCTTCACCTGGGAGCTGTTTTTT.

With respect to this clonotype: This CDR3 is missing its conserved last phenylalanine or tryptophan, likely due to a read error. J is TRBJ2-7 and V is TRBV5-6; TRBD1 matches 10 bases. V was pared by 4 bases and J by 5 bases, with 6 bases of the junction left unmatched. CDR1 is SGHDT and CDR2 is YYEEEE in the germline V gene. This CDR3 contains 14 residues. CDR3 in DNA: TGTGCCAGCAGCCCGGGACAGGGGACCGACGAGCAGTACCTC. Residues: CASSPGQGTDEQYL.

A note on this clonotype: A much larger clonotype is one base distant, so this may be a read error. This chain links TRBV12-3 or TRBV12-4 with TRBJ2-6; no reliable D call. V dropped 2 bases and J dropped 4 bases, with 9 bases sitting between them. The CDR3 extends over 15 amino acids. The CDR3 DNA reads TGTGCCAGCAGTTTACAAGTCCCCGGGGCCAACGTCCTGACTTTC. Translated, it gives CASSLQVPGANVLTF.

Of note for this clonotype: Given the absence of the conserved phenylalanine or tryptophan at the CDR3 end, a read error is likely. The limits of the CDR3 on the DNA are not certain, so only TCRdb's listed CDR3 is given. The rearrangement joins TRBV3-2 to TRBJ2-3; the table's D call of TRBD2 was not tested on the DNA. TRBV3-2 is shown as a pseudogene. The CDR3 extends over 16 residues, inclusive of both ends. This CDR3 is CASSQGRGLRTDTQYS.

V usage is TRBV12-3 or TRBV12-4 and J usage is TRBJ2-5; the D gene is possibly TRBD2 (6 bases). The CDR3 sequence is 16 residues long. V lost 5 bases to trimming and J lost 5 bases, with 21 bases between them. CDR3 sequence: CASSLGAEGAGETQYF. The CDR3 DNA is TGTGCCAGCAGTCTAGGGGCGGAGGGCGCAGGGGAGACCCAGTACTTC.

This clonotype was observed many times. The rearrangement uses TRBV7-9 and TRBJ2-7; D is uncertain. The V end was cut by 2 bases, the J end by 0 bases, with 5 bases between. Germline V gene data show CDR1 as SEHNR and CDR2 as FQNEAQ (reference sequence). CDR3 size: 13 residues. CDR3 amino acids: CASSLPHSYEQYF. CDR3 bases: TGTGCCAGCAGCTTACCACACTCCTACGAGCAGTACTTC.

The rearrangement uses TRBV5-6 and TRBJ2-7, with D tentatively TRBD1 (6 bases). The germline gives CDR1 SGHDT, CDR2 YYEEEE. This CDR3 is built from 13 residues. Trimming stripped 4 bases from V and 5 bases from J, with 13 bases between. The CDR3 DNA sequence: TGTGCCAGCAGCCCGGGACATATTAACGAGCAGTACTTC. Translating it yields CASSPGHINEQYF.

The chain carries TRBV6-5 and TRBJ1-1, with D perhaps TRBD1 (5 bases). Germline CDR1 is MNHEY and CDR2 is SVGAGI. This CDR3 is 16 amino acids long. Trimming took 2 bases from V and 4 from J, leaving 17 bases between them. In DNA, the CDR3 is TGTGCCAGCAGTTACGATTGGGGAGGGGTATCCACTGAAGCTTTCTTT. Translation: CASSYDWGGVSTEAFF.

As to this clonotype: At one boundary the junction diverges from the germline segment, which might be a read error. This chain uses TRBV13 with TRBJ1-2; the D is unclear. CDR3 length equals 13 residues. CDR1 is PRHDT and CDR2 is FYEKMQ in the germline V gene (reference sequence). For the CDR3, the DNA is TGTGCCAGCAGCTTAGGAGCTAACTATGGCTGCACCTTC. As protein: CASSLGANYGCTF.

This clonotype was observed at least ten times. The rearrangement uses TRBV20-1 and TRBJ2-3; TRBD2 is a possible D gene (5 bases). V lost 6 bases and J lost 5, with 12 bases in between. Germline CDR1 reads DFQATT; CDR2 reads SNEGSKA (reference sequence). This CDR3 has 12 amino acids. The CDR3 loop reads CSARAAGDTQYF. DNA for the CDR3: TGCAGTGCCCGGGCCGCGGGAGATACGCAGTATTTT.

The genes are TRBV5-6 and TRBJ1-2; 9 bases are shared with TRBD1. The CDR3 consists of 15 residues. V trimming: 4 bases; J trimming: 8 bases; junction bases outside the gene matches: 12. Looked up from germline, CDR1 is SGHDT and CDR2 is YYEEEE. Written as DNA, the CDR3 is TGTGCCAGCAGCGTGAGTGGGACAGGGAGAGGAGGCTACACCTTC. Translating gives CASSVSGTGRGGYTF.